This TCR beta chain was obtained from a study of T cell repertoires in cytomegalovirus infection. Study details: A matching HLA type, together with CMV infection, was signaled by public TCR beta signatures.

The study's findings and limits: Using cumulative public TCR beta family frequency, the authors identified those who carried CMV together with the relevant HLA. Dominating the ex vivo response were HLA-C-restricted CMV-specific TCR beta clonotypes.

TCRdb independently ran MiXCR on the reads; one entry per CDR3 protein. The sample holds roughly 230,000 distinct CDR3 sequences; 20% to 25% are singletons and the top ten take 15% to 20%. Regarding this clonotype: The target antigen is unknown.

The CDR3 has 11 residues. V dropped 5 bases and J dropped 12 bases, with 10 bases sitting between them. Germline-derived CDR1 and CDR2 are SGHAT and FQDESV (reference sequence). The sample taken for sequencing was CD8+ T cells from PBMCs. This chain joins TRBV11-1 and TRBJ1-4; D not certain. The origin of this receptor is a human donor in good health (CMV status not recorded). Some clones in this sample may be carry-over from other donors' samples. The CDR3 sequence is CASSNVGQLFF. DNA for the CDR3: TGTGCCAGCAGCAACGTCGGACAACTGTTTTTT.